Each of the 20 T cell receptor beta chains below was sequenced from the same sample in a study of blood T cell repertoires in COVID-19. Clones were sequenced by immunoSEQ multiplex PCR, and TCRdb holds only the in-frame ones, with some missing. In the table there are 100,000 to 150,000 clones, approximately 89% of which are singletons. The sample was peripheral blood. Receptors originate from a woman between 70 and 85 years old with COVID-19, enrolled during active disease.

CDR3 DNA sequence: TGCAGCGTTGAAGATCGTTCCTTCTTGTTAGCGGGTACTAGCACAGATACGCAGTATTTT. This gives the protein CSVEDRSFLLAGTSTDTQYF. V is TRBV29-1 and J is TRBJ2-3, with 7 bases identical to TRBD2. The J segment lost 0 bases and the V segment lost 0 bases, leaving 18 bases of the junction unmatched. The germline V gene has CDR1 SQVTM and CDR2 ANQGSEA. The CDR3 is 20 amino acids.

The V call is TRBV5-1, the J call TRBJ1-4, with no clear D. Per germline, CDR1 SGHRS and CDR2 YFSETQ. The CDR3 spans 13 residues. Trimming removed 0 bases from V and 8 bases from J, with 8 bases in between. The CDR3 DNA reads TGCGCCAGCAGCTTGGGAACAAGAGAAAAACTGTTTTTT. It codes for CASSLGTREKLFF.

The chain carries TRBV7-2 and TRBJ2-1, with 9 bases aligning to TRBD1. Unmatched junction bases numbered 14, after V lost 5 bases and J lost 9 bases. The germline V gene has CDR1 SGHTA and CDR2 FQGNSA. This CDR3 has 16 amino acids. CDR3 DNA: TGTGCCAGCAGCCTGCGTCCGGGACAGGGTTTTGTTGAGCAGTTCTTC. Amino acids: CASSLRPGQGFVEQFF.

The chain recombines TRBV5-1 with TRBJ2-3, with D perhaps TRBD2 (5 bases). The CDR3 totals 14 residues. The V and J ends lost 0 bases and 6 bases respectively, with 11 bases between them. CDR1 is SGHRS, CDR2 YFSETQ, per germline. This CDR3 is CASSLAGFSDTQYF. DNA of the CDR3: TGCGCCAGCAGCTTGGCGGGGTTCAGTGATACGCAGTATTTT.

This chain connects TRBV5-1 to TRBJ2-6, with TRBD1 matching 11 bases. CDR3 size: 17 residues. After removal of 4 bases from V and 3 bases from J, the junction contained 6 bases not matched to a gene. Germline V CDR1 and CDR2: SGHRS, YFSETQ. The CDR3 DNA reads TGCGCCAGCAGCCTCGGGACAGGGGGACGTGGGGCCAACGTCCTGACTTTC. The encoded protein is CASSLGTGGRGANVLTF.

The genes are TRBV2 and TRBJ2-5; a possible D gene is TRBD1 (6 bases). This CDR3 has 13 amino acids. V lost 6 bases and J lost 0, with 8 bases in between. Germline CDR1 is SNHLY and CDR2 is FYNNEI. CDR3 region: CASRRGYQETQYF. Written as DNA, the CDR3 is TGTGCCAGCAGGAGGGGGTACCAAGAGACCCAGTACTTC.

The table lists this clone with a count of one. The CDR3 DNA reads as TGCAGCGCCCCAGGGAGGCTACAAGAGACCCAGTACTTC. Amino acid sequence: CSAPGRLQETQYF. The rearrangement links TRBV29-1 to TRBJ2-5, with a weak D call TRBD2 (6 bases). Germline V CDR1 and CDR2: SQVTM, ANQGSEA. The V gene lost 7 bases and the J gene lost 2 bases, with 14 bases spanning the gap. The CDR3 consists of 13 residues.

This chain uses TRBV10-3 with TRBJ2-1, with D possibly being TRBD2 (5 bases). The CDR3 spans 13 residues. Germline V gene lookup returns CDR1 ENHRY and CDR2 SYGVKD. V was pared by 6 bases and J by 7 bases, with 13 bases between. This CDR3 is CAIRMTGGNEQFF. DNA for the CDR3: TGTGCCATCAGAATGACCGGCGGGAATGAGCAGTTCTTC.

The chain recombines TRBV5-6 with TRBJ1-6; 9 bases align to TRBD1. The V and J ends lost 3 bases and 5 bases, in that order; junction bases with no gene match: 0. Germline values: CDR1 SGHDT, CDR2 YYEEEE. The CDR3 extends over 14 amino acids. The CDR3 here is CASSWTGDNSPLHF. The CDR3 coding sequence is TGTGCCAGCAGCTGGACAGGGGATAATTCACCCCTCCACTTT.

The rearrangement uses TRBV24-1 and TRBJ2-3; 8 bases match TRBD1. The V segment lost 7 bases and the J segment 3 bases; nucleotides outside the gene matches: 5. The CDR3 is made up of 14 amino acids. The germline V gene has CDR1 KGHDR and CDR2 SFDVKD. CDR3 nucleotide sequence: TGTGCCACCAGCAGGACAGGGCTTACAGATACGCAGTATTTT. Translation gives CATSRTGLTDTQYF.

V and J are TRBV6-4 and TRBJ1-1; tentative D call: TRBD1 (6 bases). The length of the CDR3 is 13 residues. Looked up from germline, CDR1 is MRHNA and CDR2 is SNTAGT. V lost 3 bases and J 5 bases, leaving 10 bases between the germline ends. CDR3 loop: CASSEAQGTEAFF. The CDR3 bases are TGTGCCAGCAGTGAGGCCCAGGGGACTGAAGCTTTCTTT.

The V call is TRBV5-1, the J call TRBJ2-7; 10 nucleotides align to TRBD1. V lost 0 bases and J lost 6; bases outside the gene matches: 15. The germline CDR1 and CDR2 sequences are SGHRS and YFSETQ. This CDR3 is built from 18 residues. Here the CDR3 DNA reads TGCGCCAGCAGCTTGGTACCGTCGGGGGGACAGGGGAGCGGCGAGCAGTACTTC. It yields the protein CASSLVPSGGQGSGEQYF. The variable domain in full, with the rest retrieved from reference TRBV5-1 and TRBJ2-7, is KAGVTQTPRYLIKTRGQQVTLSCSPISGHRSVSWYQQTPGQGLQFLFEYFSETQRNKGNFPGRFSGRQFSNSRSEMNVSTLELGDSALYLCASSLVPSGGQGSGEQYFGPGTRLTVT.

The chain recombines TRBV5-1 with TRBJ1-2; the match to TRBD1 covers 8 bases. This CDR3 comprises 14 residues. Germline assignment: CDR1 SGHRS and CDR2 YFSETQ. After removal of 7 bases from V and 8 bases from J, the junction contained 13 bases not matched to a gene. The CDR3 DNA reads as TGCGCCAGCCACCCCACCGACTCAGGGGGCGGCTACACCTTC. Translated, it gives CASHPTDSGGGYTF.

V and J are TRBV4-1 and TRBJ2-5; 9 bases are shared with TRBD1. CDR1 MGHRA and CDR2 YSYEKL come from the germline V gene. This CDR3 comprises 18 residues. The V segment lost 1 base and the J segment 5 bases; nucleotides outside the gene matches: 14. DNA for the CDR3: TGCGCCAGCAGCCAAGGGGTCCCTACGGGACAGGGAAGGGAGACCCAGTACTTC. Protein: CASSQGVPTGQGRETQYF.

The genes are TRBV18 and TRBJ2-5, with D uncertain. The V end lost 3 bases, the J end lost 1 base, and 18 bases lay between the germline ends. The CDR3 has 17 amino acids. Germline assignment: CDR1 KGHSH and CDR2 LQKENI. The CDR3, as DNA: TGTGCCAGCTCACCGTGGGTTGACAACATCGCCCAAGAGACCCAGTACTTC. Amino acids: CASSPWVDNIAQETQYF.

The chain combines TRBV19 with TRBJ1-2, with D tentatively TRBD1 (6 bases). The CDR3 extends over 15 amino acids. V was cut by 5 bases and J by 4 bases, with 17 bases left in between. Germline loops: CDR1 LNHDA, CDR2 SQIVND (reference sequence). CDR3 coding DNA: TGTGCCAGTAGTTTTCTCATCGGGACAATCTATGGCTACACCTTC. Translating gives CASSFLIGTIYGYTF.

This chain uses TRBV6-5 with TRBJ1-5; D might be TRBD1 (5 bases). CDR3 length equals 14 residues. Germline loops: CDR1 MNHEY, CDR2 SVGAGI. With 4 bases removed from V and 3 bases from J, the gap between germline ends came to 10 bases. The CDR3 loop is CASSWGGANQPQHF. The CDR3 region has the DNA TGTGCCAGCAGTTGGGGGGGTGCCAATCAGCCCCAGCATTTT.

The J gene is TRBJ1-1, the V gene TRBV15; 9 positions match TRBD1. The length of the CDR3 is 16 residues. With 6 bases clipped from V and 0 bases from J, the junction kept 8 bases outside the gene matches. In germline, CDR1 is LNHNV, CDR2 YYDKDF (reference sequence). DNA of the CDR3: TGTGCCACCAGTATAGGGACAGGGCGAATGAACACTGAAGCTTTCTTT. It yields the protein CATSIGTGRMNTEAFF.

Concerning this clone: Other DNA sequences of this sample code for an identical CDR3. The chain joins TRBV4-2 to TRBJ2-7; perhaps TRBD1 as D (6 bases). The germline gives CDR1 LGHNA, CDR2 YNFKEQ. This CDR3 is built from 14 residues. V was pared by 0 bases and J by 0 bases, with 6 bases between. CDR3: CASSQDRGSYEQYF. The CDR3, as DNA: TGTGCCAGCAGCCAAGACAGGGGCTCCTACGAGCAGTACTTC.

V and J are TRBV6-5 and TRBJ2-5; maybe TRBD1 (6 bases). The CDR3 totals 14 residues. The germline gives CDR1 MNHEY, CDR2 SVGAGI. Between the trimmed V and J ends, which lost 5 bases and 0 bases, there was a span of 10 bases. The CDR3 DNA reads TGTGCCAGCAGTCCAGGGACAAACCAAGAGACCCAGTACTTC. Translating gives CASSPGTNQETQYF.